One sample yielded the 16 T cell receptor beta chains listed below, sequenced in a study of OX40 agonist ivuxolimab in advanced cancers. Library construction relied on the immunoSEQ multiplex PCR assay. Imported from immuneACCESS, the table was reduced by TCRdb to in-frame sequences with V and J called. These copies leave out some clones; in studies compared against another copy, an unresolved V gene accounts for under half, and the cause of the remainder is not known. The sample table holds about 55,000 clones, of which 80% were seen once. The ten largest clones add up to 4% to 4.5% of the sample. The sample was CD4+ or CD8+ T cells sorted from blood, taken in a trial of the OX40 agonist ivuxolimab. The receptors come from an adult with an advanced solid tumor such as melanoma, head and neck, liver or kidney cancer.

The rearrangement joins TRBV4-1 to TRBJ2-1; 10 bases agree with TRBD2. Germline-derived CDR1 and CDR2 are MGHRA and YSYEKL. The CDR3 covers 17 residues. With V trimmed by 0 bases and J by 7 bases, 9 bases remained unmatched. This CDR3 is CASSQDRSGRAGNEQFF. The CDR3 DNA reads TGCGCCAGCAGCCAAGATCGGAGCGGGAGGGCCGGGAATGAGCAGTTCTTC.

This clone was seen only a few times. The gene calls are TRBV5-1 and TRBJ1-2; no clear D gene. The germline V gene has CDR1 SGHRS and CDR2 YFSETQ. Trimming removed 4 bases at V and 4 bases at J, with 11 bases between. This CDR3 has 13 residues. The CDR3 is CASSRGESYGYTF. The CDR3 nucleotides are TGCGCCAGCAGCCGCGGGGAATCCTATGGCTACACCTTC.

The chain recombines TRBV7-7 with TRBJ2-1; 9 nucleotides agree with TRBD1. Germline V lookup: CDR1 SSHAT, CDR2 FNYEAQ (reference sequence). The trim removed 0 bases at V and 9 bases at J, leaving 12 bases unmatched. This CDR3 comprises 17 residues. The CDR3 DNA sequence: TGTGCCAGCAGCTTAGCCGTACCGGGACAGGGAGCGGCTGAGCAGTTCTTC. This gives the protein CASSLAVPGQGAAEQFF.

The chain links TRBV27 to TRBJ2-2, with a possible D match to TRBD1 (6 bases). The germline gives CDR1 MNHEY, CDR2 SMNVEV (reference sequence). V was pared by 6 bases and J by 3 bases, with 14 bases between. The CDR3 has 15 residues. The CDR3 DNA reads TGTGCCAGCAGCGCCCTACAGGGTGACACCGGGGAGCTGTTTTTT. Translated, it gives CASSALQGDTGELFF.

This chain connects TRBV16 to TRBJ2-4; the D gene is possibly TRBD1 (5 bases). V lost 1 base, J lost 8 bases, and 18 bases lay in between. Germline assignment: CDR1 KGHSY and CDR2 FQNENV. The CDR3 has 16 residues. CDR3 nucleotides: TGTGCCAGCAGCCAATGGCAGGGTCTAAGTTCAGACATTCAGTACTTC. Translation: CASSQWQGLSSDIQYF.

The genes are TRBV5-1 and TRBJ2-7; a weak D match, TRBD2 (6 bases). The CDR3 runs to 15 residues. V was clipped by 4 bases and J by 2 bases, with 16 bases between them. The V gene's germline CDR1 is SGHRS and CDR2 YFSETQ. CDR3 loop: CASSPEGSPTYEQYF. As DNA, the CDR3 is TGCGCCAGCAGCCCGGAGGGCAGCCCAACCTACGAGCAGTACTTC.

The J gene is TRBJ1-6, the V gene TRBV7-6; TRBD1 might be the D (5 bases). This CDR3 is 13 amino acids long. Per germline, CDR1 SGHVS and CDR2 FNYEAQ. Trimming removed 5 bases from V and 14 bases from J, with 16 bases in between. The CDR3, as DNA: TGTGCCAGCAGCCCTAACGGGGGGACTGCCCTCCACTTT. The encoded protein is CASSPNGGTALHF.

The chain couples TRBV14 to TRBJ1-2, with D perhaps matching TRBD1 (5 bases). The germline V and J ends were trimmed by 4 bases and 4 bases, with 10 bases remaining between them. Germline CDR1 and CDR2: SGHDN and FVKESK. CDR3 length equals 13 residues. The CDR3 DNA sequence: TGTGCCAGCAGCCCCCCCGGGGGCTATGGCTACACCTTC. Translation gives CASSPPGGYGYTF.

The CDR3 spells CASELGGVYNEQFF. The CDR3, as DNA: TGTGCCAGCGAATTAGGGGGCGTCTACAATGAGCAGTTCTTC. The chain couples TRBV6-1 to TRBJ2-1; 7 positions agree with TRBD1. Trimming at V came to 8 bases and at J to 3 bases, leaving 7 bases not matched to a gene. Germline V gives CDR1 MNHNS, CDR2 SASEGT. This CDR3 has 14 amino acids.

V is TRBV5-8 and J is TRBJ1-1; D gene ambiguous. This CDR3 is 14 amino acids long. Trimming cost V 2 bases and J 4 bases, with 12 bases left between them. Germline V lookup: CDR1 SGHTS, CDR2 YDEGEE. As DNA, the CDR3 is TGTGCCAGCAGCTTACACAGCGCTATCACTGAAGCTTTCTTT. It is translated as CASSLHSAITEAFF.

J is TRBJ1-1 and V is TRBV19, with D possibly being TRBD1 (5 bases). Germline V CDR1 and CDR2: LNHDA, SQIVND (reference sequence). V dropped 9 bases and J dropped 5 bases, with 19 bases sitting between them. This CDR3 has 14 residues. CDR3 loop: CASQRQRGRTEAFF. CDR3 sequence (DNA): TGTGCCAGCCAACGACAAAGGGGAAGGACTGAAGCTTTCTTT. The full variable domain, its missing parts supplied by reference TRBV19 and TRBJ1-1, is DGGITQSPKYLFRKEGQNVTLSCEQNLNHDAMYWYRQDPGQGLRLIYYSQIVNDFQKGDIAEGYSVSREKKESFPLTVTSAQKNPTAFYLCASQRQRGRTEAFFGQGTRLTVV.

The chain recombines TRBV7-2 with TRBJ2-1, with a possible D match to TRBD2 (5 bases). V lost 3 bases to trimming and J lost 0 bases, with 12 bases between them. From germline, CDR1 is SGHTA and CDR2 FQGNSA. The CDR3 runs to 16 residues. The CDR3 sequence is CASSLGMGSSYNEQFF. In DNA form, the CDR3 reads TGTGCCAGCAGCTTGGGGATGGGGAGCTCCTACAATGAGCAGTTCTTC.

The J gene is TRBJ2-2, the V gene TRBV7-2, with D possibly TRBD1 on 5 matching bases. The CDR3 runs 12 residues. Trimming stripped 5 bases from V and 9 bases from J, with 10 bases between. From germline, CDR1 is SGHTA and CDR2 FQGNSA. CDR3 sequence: CASSPGWRELFF. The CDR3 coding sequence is TGTGCCAGCAGCCCAGGGTGGCGGGAGCTGTTTTTT.

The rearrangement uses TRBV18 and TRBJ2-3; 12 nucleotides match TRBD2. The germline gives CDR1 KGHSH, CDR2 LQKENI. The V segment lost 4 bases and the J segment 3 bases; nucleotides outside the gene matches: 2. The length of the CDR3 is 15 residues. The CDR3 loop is CASSRTSGKTDTQYF. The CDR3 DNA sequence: TGTGCCAGCTCACGGACTAGCGGGAAAACAGATACGCAGTATTTT.

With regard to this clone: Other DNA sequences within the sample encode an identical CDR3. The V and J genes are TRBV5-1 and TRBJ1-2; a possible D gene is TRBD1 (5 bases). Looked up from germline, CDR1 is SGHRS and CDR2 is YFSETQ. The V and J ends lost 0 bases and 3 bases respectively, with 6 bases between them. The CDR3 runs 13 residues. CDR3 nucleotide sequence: TGCGCCAGCAGCTTGGTGGGGGACTATGGCTACACCTTC. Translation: CASSLVGDYGYTF.

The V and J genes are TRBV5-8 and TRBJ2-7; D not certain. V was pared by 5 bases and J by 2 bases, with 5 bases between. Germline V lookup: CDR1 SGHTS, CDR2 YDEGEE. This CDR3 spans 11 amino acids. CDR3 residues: CASSQTYEQYF. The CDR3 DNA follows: TGTGCCAGCAGTCAGACCTACGAGCAGTACTTC.